The clone carrying this T cell receptor (beta chain) was recorded at least ten times. Template material for amplifying TCR beta CDR3 regions consisted of RNA transcripts. Researchers ran a first-round RT-PCR on the TCR CDR3 using the HTBI primer set. TCRdb recomputed calls from the multiplex PCR reads with MiXCR, one row per CDR3 protein. The data show about 210,000 distinct CDR3 sequences, with under 20% seen just once and roughly 50% held by the top ten. Not enrolled were patients with uncontrolled infection, other autoimmune disease, pregnancy or lactation. These data originate in a study of T cells in Graves' hyperthyroidism and ophthalmopathy. Unmatched junction bases numbered 8, after V lost 5 bases and J lost 5 bases. The CDR3 runs 16 residues. Germline V lookup: CDR1 LGHDT, CDR2 YNNKEL (reference sequence).

The gene calls are TRBV3-1 and TRBJ2-1; 11 positions match TRBD2. Sequenced material: blood. This receptor was obtained from a man aged 45-60 years with Graves' hyperthyroidism. CDR3 region: CASSSPGLADHNEQFF. The CDR3 nucleotides read TGTGCCAGCAGCTCCCCGGGACTAGCGGACCACAATGAGCAGTTCTTC.